Shown below are 8 T cell receptor beta chains from a single sample sequenced in a study of shared clonotypes between healthy human individuals (TCRdb year 2020). Receptor amplification or capture employed the immunoSEQ multiplex PCR assay. Drawn from immuneACCESS, this table holds only the in-frame rearrangements with V and J called that TCRdb kept. Clones are partly lost; checked studies trace under half to an unresolved V gene and leave the rest unexplained. Within this sample are under 200,000 clones, with over 80% of them counted one time only. The ten most abundant clones make up 0.067% of the sample. The sequenced sample consisted of naive CD4+ T cells sorted from blood. The cell subset or site label for this specimen denotes: CD45RA+ positively selected. These receptors all stem from a woman younger than 45 in good health.

The chain couples TRBV7-9 to TRBJ2-7, with 16 bases that match TRBD2. V lost 4 bases and J lost 2; bases outside the gene matches: 8. This CDR3 spans 18 amino acids. Germline V gene data show CDR1 as SEHNR and CDR2 as FQNEAQ (reference sequence). CDR3 sequence reads: CASSSETGLAGGPYEQYF. CDR3 coding DNA: TGTGCCAGCAGCTCCGAAACGGGACTAGCGGGAGGGCCCTACGAGCAGTACTTC. The entire variable domain, with the rest obtained from reference TRBV7-9 and TRBJ2-7, is as follows: DTGVSQNPRHKITKRGQNVTFRCDPISEHNRLYWYRQTLGQGPEFLTYFQNEAQLEKSRLLSDRFSAERPKGSFSTLEIQRTEQGDSAMYLCASSSETGLAGGPYEQYFGPGTRLTVT.

The J gene is TRBJ2-7, the V gene TRBV10-1, with D hard to call. This CDR3 comprises 13 residues. CDR1 WNHNN and CDR2 SYGVQD come from the germline V gene (reference sequence). V dropped 0 bases and J dropped 6 bases, with 9 bases sitting between them. The CDR3 reads CASSESRVSEQYF. The CDR3 bases are TGCGCCAGCAGTGAGTCTAGGGTTTCCGAGCAGTACTTC.

V gene TRBV10-3 combines with J gene TRBJ2-7; 7 bases fit TRBD2. V dropped 6 bases and J dropped 3; count of bases not matched to a gene: 11. Germline CDR1 is ENHRY and CDR2 is SYGVKD. The CDR3 loop spans 15 amino acids. CDR3 coding DNA: TGTGCCATCAGCAACCCCCCCAGCGGGATCTACGAGCAGTACTTC. Encoded protein: CAISNPPSGIYEQYF.

The V call is TRBV18, the J call TRBJ2-5; D is unresolved. Judging by the DNA end, TRBJ2-7 fits better; the J call may be wrong. Per the germline V gene, CDR1 is KGHSH and CDR2 is LQKENI. There are 15 residues in the CDR3. CDR3 region: CASSPPASSSYEQYF. CDR3 bases: TGTGCCAGCTCACCACCGGCCAGCAGCTCCTACGAGCAGTACTTC.

The gene calls are TRBV19 and TRBJ1-3, with a tentative D call TRBD1 (6 bases). Per the germline V gene, CDR1 is LNHDA and CDR2 is SQIVND (reference sequence). The CDR3 runs to 15 residues. The germline V and J ends were trimmed by 6 bases and 2 bases, with 14 bases remaining between them. CDR3 in DNA: TGTGCCAGTAGCCCAAACAGGGTCGCTGGAAACACCATATATTTT. Translation gives CASSPNRVAGNTIYF.

The V call is TRBV10-1, the J call TRBJ1-3; D not certain. This CDR3 region has 11 residues. Trimming left V 7 bases short and J 3 bases short, with 4 bases between. CDR1 and CDR2 (germline): WNHNN, SYGVQD (reference sequence). Here the CDR3 reads CASKGGNTIYF. Here the CDR3 DNA reads TGCGCCAGCAAGGGTGGAAACACCATATATTTT.

The chain is built from TRBV19 and TRBJ2-5; D possibly uses TRBD1 or TRBD2 (5 bases each). The DNA matches TRBJ2-7 better at its end, which makes the J call doubtful. This CDR3 contains 15 residues. Germline V gene lookup returns CDR1 LNHDA and CDR2 SQIVND (reference sequence). The DNA of the CDR3 is TGTGCCAGTAGTAGGACGGGGACCGACGGGGACGAGCAGTACTTC. This gives the protein CASSRTGTDGDEQYF.

V gene TRBV10-3 combines with J gene TRBJ2-7; possibly TRBD1 or TRBD2 for D (5 bases each). CDR1 is ENHRY, CDR2 SYGVKD, per germline. The V and J ends lost 0 bases and 2 bases respectively, with 14 bases between them. The CDR3 extends over 16 amino acids. As DNA, the CDR3 is TGTGCCATCAGTGAGTCGCCCGTTAGGGACCCCTACGAGCAGTACTTC. It specifies CAISESPVRDPYEQYF.